This TCR beta chain originates from a study of OX40 agonist ivuxolimab in advanced cancers. The CDR3 is 15 amino acids. V lost 5 bases, J lost 2 bases, and 7 bases stayed unmatched. CDR1 and CDR2 from the germline V gene are SGHNT and YYREEE (reference sequence). Samples were taken at baseline and on day 1 of cycles 4 and 7. Some clones are missing from TCRdb's copy, which holds only in-frame ones; the method was immunoSEQ multiplex PCR. The data show approximately 74,000 clones, about 90% seen once. This sequence originates from an adult with an advanced solid tumor such as melanoma, head and neck, liver or kidney cancer. This sample comprised CD4+ or CD8+ T cells sorted from blood, obtained in a trial of the OX40 agonist ivuxolimab. The chain links TRBV5-4 to TRBJ2-3, with 8 bases that match TRBD2. The CDR3 here is CASSLPGLVTDTQYF. The CDR3 DNA sequence: TGTGCCAGCAGTCTTCCGGGACTAGTCACAGATACGCAGTATTTT.